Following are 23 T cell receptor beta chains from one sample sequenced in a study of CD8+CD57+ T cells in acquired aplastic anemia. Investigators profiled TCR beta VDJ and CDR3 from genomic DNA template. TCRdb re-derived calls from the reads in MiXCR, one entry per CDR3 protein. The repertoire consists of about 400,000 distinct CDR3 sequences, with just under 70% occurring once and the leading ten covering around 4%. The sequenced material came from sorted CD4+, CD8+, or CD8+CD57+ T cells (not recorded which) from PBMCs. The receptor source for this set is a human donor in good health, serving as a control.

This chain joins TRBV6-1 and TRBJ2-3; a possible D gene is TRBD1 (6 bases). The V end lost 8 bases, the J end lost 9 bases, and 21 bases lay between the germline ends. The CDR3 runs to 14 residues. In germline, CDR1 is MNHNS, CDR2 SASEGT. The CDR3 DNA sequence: TGTGCCAGCGTCCCTCCCCCGGACAGTTCGACGCAGTATTTT. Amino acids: CASVPPPDSSTQYF.

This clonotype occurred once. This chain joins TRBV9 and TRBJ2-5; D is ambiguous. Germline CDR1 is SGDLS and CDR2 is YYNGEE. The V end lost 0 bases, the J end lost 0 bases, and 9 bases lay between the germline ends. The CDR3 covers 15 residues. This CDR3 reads CASSVGGLHQETQYF. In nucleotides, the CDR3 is TGTGCCAGCAGCGTAGGCGGTCTCCACCAAGAGACCCAGTACTTC.

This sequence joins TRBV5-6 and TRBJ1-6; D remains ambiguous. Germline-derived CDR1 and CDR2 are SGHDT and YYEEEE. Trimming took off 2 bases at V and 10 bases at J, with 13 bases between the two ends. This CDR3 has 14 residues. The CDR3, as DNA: TGTGCCAGCAGCTTTCCTACAGAGAAGTCACCCCTCCACTTT. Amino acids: CASSFPTEKSPLHF.

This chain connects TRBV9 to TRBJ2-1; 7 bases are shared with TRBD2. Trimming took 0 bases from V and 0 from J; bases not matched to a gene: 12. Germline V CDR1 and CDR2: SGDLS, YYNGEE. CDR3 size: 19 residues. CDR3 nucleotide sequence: TGTGCCAGCAGCGTAGGGGTAGGCTTGGGGGGGAGCTCCTACAATGAGCAGTTCTTC. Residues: CASSVGVGLGGSSYNEQFF.

This CDR3 reads CARGTDSGANVLTF. CDR3 DNA sequence: TGCGCCCGGGGGACGGACTCTGGGGCCAACGTCCTGACTTTC. V gene TRBV10-2 combines with J gene TRBJ2-6, with TRBD2 as a possible D gene (6 bases). Germline values: CDR1 WSHSY, CDR2 SAAADI. The CDR3 is 14 residues long. Trimming left V 11 bases short and J 0 bases short, with 11 bases between.

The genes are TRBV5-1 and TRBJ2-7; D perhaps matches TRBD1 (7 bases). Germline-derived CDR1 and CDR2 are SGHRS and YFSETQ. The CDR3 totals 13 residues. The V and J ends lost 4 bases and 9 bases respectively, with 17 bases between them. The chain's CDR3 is CASSQEGGQRQYF. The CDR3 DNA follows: TGCGCCAGCAGCCAAGAGGGGGGACAGCGGCAGTACTTC.

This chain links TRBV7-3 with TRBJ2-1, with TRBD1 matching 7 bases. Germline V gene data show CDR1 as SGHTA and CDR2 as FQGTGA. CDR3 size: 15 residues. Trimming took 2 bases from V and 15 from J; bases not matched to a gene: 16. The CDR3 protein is CASSLPGQVNSPLFF. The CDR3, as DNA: TGTGCCAGCAGCTTACCCGGACAGGTCAATTCACCCCTGTTCTTC.

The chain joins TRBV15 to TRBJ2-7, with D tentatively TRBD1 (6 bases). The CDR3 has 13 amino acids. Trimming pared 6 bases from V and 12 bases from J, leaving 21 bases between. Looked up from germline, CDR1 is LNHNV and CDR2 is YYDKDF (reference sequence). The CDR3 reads CATRSTGAHGRYF. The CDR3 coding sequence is TGTGCCACCAGATCGACAGGCGCCCACGGGCGGTACTTC.

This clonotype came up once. The CDR3 region is CASSEGSGAEAFF. CDR3 sequence (DNA): TGTGCCAGCAGCGAAGGGTCTGGAGCTGAAGCTTTCTTT. The chain employs TRBV3-1 and TRBJ1-1; D gene ambiguous. Per the germline V gene, CDR1 is LGHDT and CDR2 is YNNKEL (reference sequence). Trimming took 5 bases from V and 6 from J, leaving 13 bases between them. The CDR3 is 13 amino acids.

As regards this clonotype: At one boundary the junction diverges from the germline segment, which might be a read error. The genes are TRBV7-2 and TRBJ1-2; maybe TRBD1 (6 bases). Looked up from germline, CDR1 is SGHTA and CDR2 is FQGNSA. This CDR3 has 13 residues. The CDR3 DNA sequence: TGTGCCAGCAGCCCACAGATGGGCGACGGGGACATGTTC. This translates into CASSPQMGDGDMF.

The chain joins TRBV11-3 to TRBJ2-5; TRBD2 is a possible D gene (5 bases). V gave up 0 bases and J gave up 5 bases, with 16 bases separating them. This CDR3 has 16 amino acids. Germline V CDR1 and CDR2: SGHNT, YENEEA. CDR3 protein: CASSLESDTRGETQYF. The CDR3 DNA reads TGTGCCAGCAGCTTAGAAAGTGACACTAGAGGCGAGACCCAGTACTTC.

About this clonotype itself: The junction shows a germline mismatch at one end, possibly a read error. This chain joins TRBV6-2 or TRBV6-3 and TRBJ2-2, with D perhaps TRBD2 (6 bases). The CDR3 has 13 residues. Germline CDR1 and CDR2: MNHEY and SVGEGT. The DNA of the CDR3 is TGTGCCAGCAGAACCCCCCCAACGGGGGAGCTGCTTTTT. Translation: CASRTPPTGELLF.

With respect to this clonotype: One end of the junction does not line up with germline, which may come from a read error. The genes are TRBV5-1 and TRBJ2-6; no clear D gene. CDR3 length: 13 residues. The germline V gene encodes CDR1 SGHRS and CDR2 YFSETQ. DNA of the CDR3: TGTGCCAGCAGCCTGTCGGAGAAAAACGTCCTGACTTTC. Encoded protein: CASSLSEKNVLTF.

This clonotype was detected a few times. The CDR3 is CASSQVRGKAYEQYF. CDR3 coding DNA: TGTGCCAGCAGCCAAGTAAGGGGTAAGGCCTACGAGCAGTACTTC. This chain connects TRBV7-2 to TRBJ2-7, with a weak D call TRBD1 (5 bases). The CDR3 covers 15 residues. Trimming took off 5 bases at V and 2 bases at J, with 16 bases between the two ends. Looked up from germline, CDR1 is SGHTA and CDR2 is FQGNSA.

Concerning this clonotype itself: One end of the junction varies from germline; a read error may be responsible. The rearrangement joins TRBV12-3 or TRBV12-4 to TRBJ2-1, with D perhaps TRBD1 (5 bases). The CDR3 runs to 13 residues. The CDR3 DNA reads TGTGCCACCAGTACGACAGTCTACAGTGAGCAGTTCTTC. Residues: CATSTTVYSEQFF.

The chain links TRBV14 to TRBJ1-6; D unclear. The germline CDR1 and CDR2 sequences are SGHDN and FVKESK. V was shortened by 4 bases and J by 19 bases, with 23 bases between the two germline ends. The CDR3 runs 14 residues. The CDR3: CASSLVRLATDTHF. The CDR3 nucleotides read TGTGCCAGCAGCCTAGTCCGACTAGCTACAGATACGCACTTT.

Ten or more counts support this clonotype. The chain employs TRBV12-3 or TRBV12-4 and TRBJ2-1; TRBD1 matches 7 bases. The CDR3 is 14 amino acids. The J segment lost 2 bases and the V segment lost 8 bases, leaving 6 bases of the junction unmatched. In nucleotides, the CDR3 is TGTGCCAGCGGAACAGGGGCCGCCTACAATGAGCAGTTCTTC. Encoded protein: CASGTGAAYNEQFF.

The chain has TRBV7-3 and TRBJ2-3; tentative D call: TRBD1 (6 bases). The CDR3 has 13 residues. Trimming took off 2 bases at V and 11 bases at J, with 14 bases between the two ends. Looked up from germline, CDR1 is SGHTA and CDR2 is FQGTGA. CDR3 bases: TGTGCCAGCAGCTTACCCCATGACAGGAAGCAGTATTTT. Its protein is CASSLPHDRKQYF.

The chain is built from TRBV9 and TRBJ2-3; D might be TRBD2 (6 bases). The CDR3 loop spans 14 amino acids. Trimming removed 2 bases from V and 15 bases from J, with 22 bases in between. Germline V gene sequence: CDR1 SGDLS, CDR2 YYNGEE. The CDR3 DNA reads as TGTGCCAGCAGCGTTGATTGGGGGACTGAAGCGTTCTATTTT. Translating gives CASSVDWGTEAFYF.

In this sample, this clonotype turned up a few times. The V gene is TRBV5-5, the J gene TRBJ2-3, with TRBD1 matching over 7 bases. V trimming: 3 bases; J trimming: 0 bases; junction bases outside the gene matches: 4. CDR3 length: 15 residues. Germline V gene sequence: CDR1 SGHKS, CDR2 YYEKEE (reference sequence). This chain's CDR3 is CASSSGQTSTDTQYF. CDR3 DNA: TGTGCCAGCAGCTCGGGACAGACTAGCACAGATACGCAGTATTTT.

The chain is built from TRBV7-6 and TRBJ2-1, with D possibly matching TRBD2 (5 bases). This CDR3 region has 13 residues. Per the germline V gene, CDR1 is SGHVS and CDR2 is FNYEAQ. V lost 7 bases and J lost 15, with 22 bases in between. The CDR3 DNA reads TGTGCCAGCAACCCAACAGCATACGGGGAGACGTTCTTC. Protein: CASNPTAYGETFF.

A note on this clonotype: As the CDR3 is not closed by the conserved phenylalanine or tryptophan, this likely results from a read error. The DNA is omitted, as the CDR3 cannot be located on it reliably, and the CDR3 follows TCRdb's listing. The CDR3 spells CAIGSAGGVRTKASV. V and J are TRBV10-3 and TRBJ1-1. The V gene's germline CDR1 is ENHRY and CDR2 SYGVKD. A total of 15 residues make up the CDR3, ends included.

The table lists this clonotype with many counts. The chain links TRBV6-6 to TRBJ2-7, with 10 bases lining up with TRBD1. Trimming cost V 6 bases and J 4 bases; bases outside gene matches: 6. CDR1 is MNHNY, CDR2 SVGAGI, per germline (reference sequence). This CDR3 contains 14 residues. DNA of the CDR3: TGTGCCAGCAGGGACAGGGGGGGATCGTACGAGCAGTACTTC. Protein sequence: CASRDRGGSYEQYF.